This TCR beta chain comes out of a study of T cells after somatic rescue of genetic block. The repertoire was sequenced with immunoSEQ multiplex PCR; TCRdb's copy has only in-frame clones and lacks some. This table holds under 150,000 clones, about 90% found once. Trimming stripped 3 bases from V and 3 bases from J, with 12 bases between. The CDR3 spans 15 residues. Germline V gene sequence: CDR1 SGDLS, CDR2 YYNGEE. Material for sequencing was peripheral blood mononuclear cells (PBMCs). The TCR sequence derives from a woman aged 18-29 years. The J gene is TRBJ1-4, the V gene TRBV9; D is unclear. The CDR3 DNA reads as TGTGCCAGCAGCGATCGACCCGTAGCTAATGAAAAACTGTTTTTT. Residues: CASSDRPVANEKLFF. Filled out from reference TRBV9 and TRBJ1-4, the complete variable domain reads DSGVTQTPKHLITATGQRVTLRCSPRSGDLSVYWYQQSLDQGLQFLIQYYNGEERAKGNILERFSAQQFPDLHSELNLSSLELGDSALYFCASSDRPVANEKLFFGSGTQLSVL.